This T cell receptor beta chain was sequenced in a study of blood T cell repertoires in COVID-19. Study at large: Whether acute or convalescent, the COVID-19 samples came from the United States, Italy and Spain. T cells, B-cell-depleted T cells, or PBMCs supplied cDNA or gDNA.

V shed 2 bases and J shed 4 bases, with 15 bases lying between them. CDR1 and CDR2 (germline): SNHLY, FYNNEI. The CDR3 runs to 15 residues. Per the original data handling: Estimated nucleated cell counts came from reference gene primer amplification. This table comes from immunoSEQ multiplex PCR, and its TCRdb copy is limited to in-frame clones, with some not included. D and trimming come from the DNA, and the V and J calls and clone size come from that table. The sample consists of about 100,000 clones, roughly 87% of them appearing once. The gene calls are TRBV2 and TRBJ2-7; tentative D call: TRBD1 (5 bases). This sequence originates from a young man in a cohort sampled during active COVID-19. What was sequenced was peripheral blood. The CDR3: CASSESRQREYEQYF. The DNA for the CDR3 is TGTGCCAGCAGTGAAAGTAGACAGAGAGAATACGAGCAGTACTTC.